What follows are 18 T cell receptor beta chains derived from one specimen sequenced in a study of blood T cells in healthy people across ages. Next came a second PCR, run for about 6 to 11 cycles, which used a sample-barcoded 5' primer along with a J-beta primer mix. TCRdb redid the calling of the 5' RACE reads with MiXCR, one entry per CDR3 protein. Here the sample spans under 2 million distinct CDR3 sequences, roughly 32% being singletons. The sequencing input was blood. The receptor source for this set is a woman aged 25 to 39 in good health.

With respect to this clonotype: The junction differs from germline at one of its ends, possibly a read error. The gene calls are TRBV5-1 and TRBJ2-2; 10 bases map to TRBD2. Germline V gives CDR1 SGHRS, CDR2 YFSETQ. The CDR3 length is 17 residues. The chain's CDR3 is CASSAPTSGVPTGGLFF. The CDR3 coding sequence is TGCGCCAGCAGCGCACCAACTAGCGGGGTTCCCACCGGGGGGCTGTTTTTT.

V and J are TRBV6-1 and TRBJ1-5, with D perhaps TRBD1 (5 bases). The V end lost 9 bases, the J end lost 0 bases, and 15 bases lay between the germline ends. The CDR3 totals 15 residues. CDR1 and CDR2 from the germline V gene are MNHNS and SASEGT. The CDR3 DNA reads TGTGCCAGTCTGCGGGGCAGATATAGCAATCAGCCCCAGCATTTT. Protein sequence: CASLRGRYSNQPQHF.

The chain is built from TRBV4-1 and TRBJ2-1; D may correspond to TRBD1 or TRBD2 (5 bases each). Germline CDR1 and CDR2: MGHRA and YSYEKL. Trimming pared 0 bases from V and 9 bases from J, leaving 21 bases between. The CDR3 sequence is 17 residues long. CDR3 nucleotides: TGCGCCAGCAGCCAAGAAGTCCAGGGACCCAAAAGGGGTGAGCAGTTCTTC. The encoded protein is CASSQEVQGPKRGEQFF.

V is TRBV20-1 and J is TRBJ2-1; D ambiguous. Trimming shortened V by 3 bases and J by 8 bases, and 17 bases separated the two germline ends. The CDR3 contains 14 residues. Germline-derived CDR1 and CDR2 are DFQATT and SNEGSKA (reference sequence). The CDR3 coding sequence is TGCAGTGCTAGGGTGGCGGAAGTGGGCGATGAGCAGTTCTTC. It specifies CSARVAEVGDEQFF.

This clonotype came up once. The V gene is TRBV20-1, the J gene TRBJ1-1; 10 bases align to TRBD1. V lost 0 bases and J lost 1; bases outside the gene matches: 8. Germline CDR1 DFQATT, CDR2 SNEGSKA (reference sequence). The CDR3 spans 17 residues. CDR3 nucleotides: TGCAGTGCTAGAGACAGGACAGGGGGGCGATGGAACACTGAAGCTTTCTTT. Translating gives CSARDRTGGRWNTEAFF.

CDR3 sequence (DNA): TGTGCCAGCAGCCATTCCCTAGGGGGTGGTAAGGGCTACACCTTC. Translation gives CASSHSLGGGKGYTF. The rearrangement joins TRBV3-1 to TRBJ1-2, with D possibly being TRBD1 (6 bases). CDR1 is LGHDT, CDR2 YNNKEL, per germline (reference sequence). The V gene lost 3 bases and the J gene lost 8 bases, with 19 bases spanning the gap. The CDR3 totals 15 residues. The complete variable domain, with remaining parts taken from reference TRBV3-1 and TRBJ1-2, reads DTAVSQTPKYLVTQMGNDKSIKCEQNLGHDTMYWYKQDSKKFLKIMFSYNNKELIINETVPNRFSPKSPDKAHLNLHINSLELGDSAVYFCASSHSLGGGKGYTFGSGTRLTVV.

This clonotype was seen more than once but under ten times. The genes are TRBV11-1 and TRBJ2-5; 7 positions match TRBD1. Germline V CDR1 and CDR2: SGHAT, FQDESV (reference sequence). Trimming at V came to 6 bases and at J to 4 bases, leaving 11 bases not matched to a gene. CDR3 length: 15 residues. In DNA, the CDR3 is TGTGCCAGCAGGGAACAGGGGTCGGTTTCAGAGACCCAGTACTTC. As protein: CASREQGSVSETQYF.

Turning to this clonotype: Mismatch with germline at one junction end may stem from a read error. V gene TRBV4-2 combines with J gene TRBJ2-2, with D maybe TRBD1 (6 bases). This CDR3 spans 13 amino acids. Germline CDR1 and CDR2: LGHNA and YNFKEQ. CDR3 sequence: CASRQGSTGELFF. In DNA, the CDR3 is TGTGCCAGCCGCCAGGGGTCCACCGGGGAGCTGTTTTTT.

This clonotype was seen a few times. The chain joins TRBV5-1 to TRBJ2-5; 9 nucleotides match TRBD1. This CDR3 comprises 15 residues. Germline values: CDR1 SGHRS, CDR2 YFSETQ. Unmatched junction bases numbered 14, after V lost 7 bases and J lost 7 bases. The DNA for the CDR3 is TGCGCCAGCCAGGAAGGGGGACAGGGATTCGTGACCCAGTACTTC. Translated: CASQEGGQGFVTQYF.

The V and J genes are TRBV11-1 and TRBJ2-3; 16 nucleotides match TRBD2. V lost 2 bases to trimming and J lost 5 bases; unmatched junction nucleotides: 10. The length of the CDR3 is 19 residues. Per the germline V gene, CDR1 is SGHAT and CDR2 is FQDESV (reference sequence). CDR3 nucleotide sequence: TGTGCCAGCAGCTTAACCTCCGGGACTAGCGGGAGGGATCGAGATACGCAGTATTTT. Encoded protein: CASSLTSGTSGRDRDTQYF. Combining the CDR3 with reference TRBV11-1 and TRBJ2-3 gives the whole variable domain EAEVAQSPRYKITEKSQAVAFWCDPISGHATLYWYRQILGQGPELLVQFQDESVVDDSQLPKDRFSAERLKGVDSTLKIQPAELGDSAMYLCASSLTSGTSGRDRDTQYFGPGTRLTVL.

V usage is TRBV27 and J usage is TRBJ2-3, with 14 bases lining up with TRBD2. Germline loops: CDR1 MNHEY, CDR2 SMNVEV (reference sequence). V shed 6 bases and J 4 bases; nucleotides not matched to a gene: 9. The CDR3 spans 17 residues. The CDR3 DNA reads TGTGCCAGCAGACTAAGGGGACTAGCGGGAGAACCAGATACGCAGTATTTT. It codes for CASRLRGLAGEPDTQYF.

The CDR3 region has the DNA TGTGCCAGCAGCGCCGGACTAGTCAGCGGGGAGCTGTTTTTT. Encoded protein: CASSAGLVSGELFF. The V call is TRBV13, the J call TRBJ2-2, with 7 nucleotides matching TRBD2. Looked up from germline, CDR1 is PRHDT and CDR2 is FYEKMQ (reference sequence). The CDR3 is made up of 14 amino acids. Unmatched junction bases numbered 7, after V lost 5 bases and J lost 7 bases.

V usage is TRBV20-1 and J usage is TRBJ2-7; TRBD2 matches 7 bases. The J call may be wrong; the DNA end is better matched by TRBJ2-5. Germline CDR1 reads DFQATT; CDR2 reads SNEGSKA (reference sequence). CDR3 length equals 12 residues. Here the CDR3 reads CSVGGGRETQYF. The CDR3 DNA reads TGCAGTGTCGGGGGAGGGAGAGAGACCCAGTACTTC.

The J gene is TRBJ2-5, the V gene TRBV20-1, with TRBD2 matching 12 bases. The V segment lost 3 bases and the J segment 4 bases; nucleotides outside the gene matches: 9. This CDR3 contains 16 residues. CDR1 DFQATT and CDR2 SNEGSKA come from the germline V gene (reference sequence). The CDR3 loop is CSASVPSGGAGETQYF. The CDR3 DNA is TGCAGTGCTAGTGTTCCTAGCGGGGGGGCCGGAGAGACCCAGTACTTC.

This clonotype showed up just a few times. The rearrangement uses TRBV5-1 and TRBJ2-1, with 7 bases that match TRBD2. This CDR3 has 16 residues. CDR1 and CDR2 from the germline V gene are SGHRS and YFSETQ. The junction had 11 bases not matched to a gene; V was cut back by 4 bases and J by 4 bases. The CDR3 spells CASSPLAALGYNEQFF. In nucleotides, the CDR3 is TGCGCCAGCAGCCCTCTAGCGGCGTTGGGGTACAATGAGCAGTTCTTC.

V is TRBV3-1 and J is TRBJ2-1; no firm D call. The CDR3 covers 14 residues. Trimming stripped 1 base from V and 1 base from J, with 5 bases between. Germline V CDR1 and CDR2: LGHDT, YNNKEL (reference sequence). This chain's CDR3 is CASSQAESYNEQFF. CDR3 DNA: TGTGCCAGCAGCCAAGCTGAGTCCTACAATGAGCAGTTCTTC.

The chain combines TRBV20-1 with TRBJ2-3; 9 nucleotides agree with TRBD2. Germline CDR1 DFQATT, CDR2 SNEGSKA (reference sequence). J lost 2 bases, V lost 6 bases, and 18 bases had no gene match. There are 18 residues in the CDR3. CDR3 in amino acids: CSARGGLAGVGYTDTQYF. CDR3 coding DNA: TGCAGTGCCCGGGGGGGACTAGCCGGGGTGGGGTACACAGATACGCAGTATTTT.

The V and J genes are TRBV20-1 and TRBJ2-1, with D hard to call. The CDR3 is 11 residues long. Trimming stripped 3 bases from V and 7 bases from J, with 7 bases between. Germline loops: CDR1 DFQATT, CDR2 SNEGSKA (reference sequence). The chain's CDR3 is CSASMVNEQFF. The CDR3 bases are TGCAGTGCTAGCATGGTAAATGAGCAGTTCTTC.